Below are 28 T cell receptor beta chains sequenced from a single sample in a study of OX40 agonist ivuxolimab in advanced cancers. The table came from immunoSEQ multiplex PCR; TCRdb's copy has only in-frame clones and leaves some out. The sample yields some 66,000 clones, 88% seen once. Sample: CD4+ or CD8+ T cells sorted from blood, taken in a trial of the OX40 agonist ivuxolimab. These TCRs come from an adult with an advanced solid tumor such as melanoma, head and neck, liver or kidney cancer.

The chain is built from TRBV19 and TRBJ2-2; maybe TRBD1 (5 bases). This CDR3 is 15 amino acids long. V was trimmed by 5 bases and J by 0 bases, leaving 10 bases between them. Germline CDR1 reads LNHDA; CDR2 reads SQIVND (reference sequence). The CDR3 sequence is CASSPRQPNTGELFF. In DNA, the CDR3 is TGTGCCAGTAGTCCGCGACAGCCGAACACCGGGGAGCTGTTTTTT.

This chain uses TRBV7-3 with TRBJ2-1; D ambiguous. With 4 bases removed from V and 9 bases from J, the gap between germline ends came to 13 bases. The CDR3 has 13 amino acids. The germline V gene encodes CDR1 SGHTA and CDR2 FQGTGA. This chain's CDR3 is CASSSSGPAEQFF. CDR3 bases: TGTGCCAGCAGCTCTTCCGGGCCGGCTGAGCAGTTCTTC. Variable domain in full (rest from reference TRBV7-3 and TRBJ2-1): GAGVSQTPSNKVTEKGKYVELRCDPISGHTALYWYRQSLGQGPEFLIYFQGTGAADDSGLPNDRFFAVRPEGSVSTLKIQRTERGDSAVYLCASSSSGPAEQFFGPGTRLTVL.

The DNA of the CDR3 is TGTGCCAGTCGGGGAGCTTCGGATACTGAAGCTTTCTTT. It encodes CASRGASDTEAFF. The genes are TRBV6-5 and TRBJ1-1, with D unresolved. CDR3 size: 13 residues. Germline loops: CDR1 MNHEY, CDR2 SVGAGI. Trimming removed 9 bases from V and 5 bases from J, with 16 bases in between.

In DNA, the CDR3 is TGTGCCAGCAGCTCTAGCGGGACCCTCTCCTACAATGAGCAGTTCTTC. Amino acids: CASSSSGTLSYNEQFF. This rearrangement joins TRBV5-5 to TRBJ2-1; 9 bases agree with TRBD2. Germline values: CDR1 SGHKS, CDR2 YYEKEE (reference sequence). The CDR3 spans 16 residues. The J segment lost 0 bases and the V segment lost 3 bases, leaving 4 bases of the junction unmatched. Full variable domain (remainder filled in from reference TRBV5-5 and TRBJ2-1): DAGVTQSPTHLIKTRGQQVTLRCSPISGHKSVSWYQQVLGQGPQFIFQYYEKEERGRGNFPDRFSARQFPNYSSELNVNALLLGDSALYLCASSSSGTLSYNEQFFGPGTRLTVL.

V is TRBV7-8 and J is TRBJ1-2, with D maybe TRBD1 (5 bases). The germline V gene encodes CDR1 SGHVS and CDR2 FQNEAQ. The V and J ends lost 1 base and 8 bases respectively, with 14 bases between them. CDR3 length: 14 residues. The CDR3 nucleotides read TGTGCCAGCAGCTTAGGAGGGCGGGACGGGGGCTACACCTTC. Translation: CASSLGGRDGGYTF.

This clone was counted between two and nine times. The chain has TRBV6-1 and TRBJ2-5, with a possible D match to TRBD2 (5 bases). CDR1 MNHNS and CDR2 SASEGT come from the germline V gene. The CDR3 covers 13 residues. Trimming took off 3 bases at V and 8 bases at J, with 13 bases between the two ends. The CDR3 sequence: CASSDAGYQTQYF. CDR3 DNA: TGTGCCAGCAGTGACGCGGGTTATCAAACCCAGTACTTC.

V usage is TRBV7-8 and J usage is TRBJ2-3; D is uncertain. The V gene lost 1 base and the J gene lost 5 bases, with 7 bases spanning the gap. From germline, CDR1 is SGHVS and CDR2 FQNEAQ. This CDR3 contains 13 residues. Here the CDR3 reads CASSLDRGDTQYF. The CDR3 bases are TGTGCCAGCAGCTTAGACAGAGGAGATACGCAGTATTTT.

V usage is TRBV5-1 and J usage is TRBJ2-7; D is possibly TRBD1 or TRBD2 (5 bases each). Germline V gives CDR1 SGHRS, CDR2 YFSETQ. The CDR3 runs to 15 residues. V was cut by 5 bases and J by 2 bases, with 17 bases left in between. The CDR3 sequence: CASSRGDIPAYEQYF. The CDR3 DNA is TGCGCCAGCAGTAGAGGGGATATTCCAGCCTACGAGCAGTACTTC.

The CDR3 region is CASSLVDGNEQFF. The CDR3 DNA reads TGTGCCAGCAGCTTGGTTGACGGCAATGAGCAGTTCTTC. The gene calls are TRBV5-4 and TRBJ2-1; D uncertain. CDR3 length: 13 residues. Germline CDR1 SGHNT, CDR2 YYREEE (reference sequence). V gave up 0 bases and J gave up 6 bases, with 7 bases separating them.

The CDR3 DNA follows: TGTGCCAGCAGGTTAGCAGACTACACAGATACGCAGTATTTT. It yields the protein CASRLADYTDTQYF. The chain has TRBV2 and TRBJ2-3; TRBD2 is a possible D gene (5 bases). Germline V gene data show CDR1 as SNHLY and CDR2 as FYNNEI. Trimming stripped 6 bases from V and 2 bases from J, with 12 bases between. The CDR3 runs 14 residues.

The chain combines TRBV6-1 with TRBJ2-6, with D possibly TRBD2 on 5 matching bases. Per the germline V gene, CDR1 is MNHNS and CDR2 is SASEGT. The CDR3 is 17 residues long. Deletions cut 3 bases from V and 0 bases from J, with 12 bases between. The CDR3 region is CASSDGLMSSGANVLTF. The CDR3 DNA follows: TGTGCCAGCAGTGATGGACTGATGAGCTCTGGGGCCAACGTCCTGACTTTC.

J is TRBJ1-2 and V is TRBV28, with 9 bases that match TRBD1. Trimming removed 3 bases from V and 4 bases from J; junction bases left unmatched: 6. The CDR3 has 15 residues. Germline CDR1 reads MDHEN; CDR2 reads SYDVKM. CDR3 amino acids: CASSLGGQGSYGYTF. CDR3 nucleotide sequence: TGTGCCAGCAGTTTGGGGGGACAGGGAAGCTATGGCTACACCTTC.

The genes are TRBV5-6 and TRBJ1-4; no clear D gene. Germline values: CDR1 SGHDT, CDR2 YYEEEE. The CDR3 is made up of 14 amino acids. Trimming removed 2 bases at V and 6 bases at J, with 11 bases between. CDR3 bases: TGTGCCAGCAGCTTTAGGCGCCGTTATGAAAAACTGTTTTTT. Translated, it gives CASSFRRRYEKLFF. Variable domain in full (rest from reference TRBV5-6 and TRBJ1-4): DAGVTQSPTHLIKTRGQQVTLRCSPKSGHDTVSWYQQALGQGPQFIFQYYEEEERQRGNFPDRFSGHQFPNYSSELNVNALLLGDSALYLCASSFRRRYEKLFFGSGTQLSVL.

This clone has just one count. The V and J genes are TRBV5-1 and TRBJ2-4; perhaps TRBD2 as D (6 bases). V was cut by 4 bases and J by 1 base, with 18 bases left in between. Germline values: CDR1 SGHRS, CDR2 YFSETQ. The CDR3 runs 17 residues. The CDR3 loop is CASSAPGGELAKNIQYF. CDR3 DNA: TGCGCCAGCAGCGCCCCAGGAGGGGAGCTCGCCAAAAACATTCAGTACTTC.

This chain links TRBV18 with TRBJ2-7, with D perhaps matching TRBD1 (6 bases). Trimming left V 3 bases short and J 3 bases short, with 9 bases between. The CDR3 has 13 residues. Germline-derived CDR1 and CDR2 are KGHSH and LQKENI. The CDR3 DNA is TGTGCCAGCTCACCGGGACAATTCTACGAGCAGTACTTC. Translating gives CASSPGQFYEQYF.

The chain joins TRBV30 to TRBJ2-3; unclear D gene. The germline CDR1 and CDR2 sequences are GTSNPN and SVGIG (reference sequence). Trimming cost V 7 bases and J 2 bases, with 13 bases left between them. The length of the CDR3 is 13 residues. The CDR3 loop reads CASLAGFTDTQYF. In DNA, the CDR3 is TGTGCCTCCCTGGCCGGGTTCACAGATACGCAGTATTTT. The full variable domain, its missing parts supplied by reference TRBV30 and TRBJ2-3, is SQTIHQWPATLVQPVGSPLSLECTVEGTSNPNLYWYRQAAGRGLQLLFYSVGIGQISSEVPQNLSASRPQDRQFILSSKKLLLSDSGFYLCASLAGFTDTQYFGPGTRLTVL.

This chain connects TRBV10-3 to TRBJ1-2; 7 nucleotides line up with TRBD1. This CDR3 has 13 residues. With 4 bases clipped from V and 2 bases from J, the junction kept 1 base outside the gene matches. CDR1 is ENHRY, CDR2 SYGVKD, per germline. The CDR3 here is CAISGDRNYGYTF. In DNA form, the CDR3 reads TGTGCCATCAGTGGGGACAGAAACTATGGCTACACCTTC.

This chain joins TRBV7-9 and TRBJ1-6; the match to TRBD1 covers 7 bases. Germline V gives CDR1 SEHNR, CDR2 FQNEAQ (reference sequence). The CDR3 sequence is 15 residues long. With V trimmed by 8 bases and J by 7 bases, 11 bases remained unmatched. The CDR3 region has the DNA TGTGCCAGCGACCCAGGAGGGACAGACAATTCACCCCTCCACTTT. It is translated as CASDPGGTDNSPLHF.

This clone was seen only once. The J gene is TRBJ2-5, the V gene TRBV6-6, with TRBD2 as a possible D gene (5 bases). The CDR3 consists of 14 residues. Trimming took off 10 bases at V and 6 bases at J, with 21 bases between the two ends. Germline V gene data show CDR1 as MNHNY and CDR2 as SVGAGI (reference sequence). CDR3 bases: TGTGCCACCGGCAGGAACGGGGAGAGAAAGACCCAGTACTTC. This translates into CATGRNGERKTQYF.

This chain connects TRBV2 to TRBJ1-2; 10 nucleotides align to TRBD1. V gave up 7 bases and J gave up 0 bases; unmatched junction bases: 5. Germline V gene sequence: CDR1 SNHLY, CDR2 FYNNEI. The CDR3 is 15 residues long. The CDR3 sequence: CASTGGTGANYGYTF. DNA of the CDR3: TGTGCCAGCACCGGGGGGACAGGGGCTAACTATGGCTACACCTTC.

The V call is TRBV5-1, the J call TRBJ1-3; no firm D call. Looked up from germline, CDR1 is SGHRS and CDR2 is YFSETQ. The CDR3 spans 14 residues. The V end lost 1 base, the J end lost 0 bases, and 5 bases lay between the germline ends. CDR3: CASSLSSSGNTIYF. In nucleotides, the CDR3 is TGCGCCAGCAGCTTGAGCAGCTCTGGAAACACCATATATTTT. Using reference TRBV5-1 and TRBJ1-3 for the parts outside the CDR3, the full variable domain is KAGVTQTPRYLIKTRGQQVTLSCSPISGHRSVSWYQQTPGQGLQFLFEYFSETQRNKGNFPGRFSGRQFSNSRSEMNVSTLELGDSALYLCASSLSSSGNTIYFGEGSWLTVV.

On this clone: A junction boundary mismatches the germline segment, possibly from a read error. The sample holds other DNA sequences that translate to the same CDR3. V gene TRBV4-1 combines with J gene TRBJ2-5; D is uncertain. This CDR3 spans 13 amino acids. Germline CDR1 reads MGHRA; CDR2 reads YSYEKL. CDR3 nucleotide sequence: TGCGCCAGTAGCCAGGCCGCTCAAGAGACCCAGTACTTC. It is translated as CASSQAAQETQYF.

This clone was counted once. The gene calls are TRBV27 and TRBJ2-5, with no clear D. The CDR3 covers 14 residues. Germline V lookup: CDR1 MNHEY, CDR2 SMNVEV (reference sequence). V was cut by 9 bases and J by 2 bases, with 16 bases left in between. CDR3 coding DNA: TGTGCCAGGATTGGCTTGGCAGAACAAGAGACCCAGTACTTC. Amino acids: CARIGLAEQETQYF.

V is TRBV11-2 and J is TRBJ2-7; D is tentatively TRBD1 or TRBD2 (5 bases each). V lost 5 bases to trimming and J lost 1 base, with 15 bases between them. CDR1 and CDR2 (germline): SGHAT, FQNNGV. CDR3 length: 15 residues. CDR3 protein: CASSVARGLSYEQYF. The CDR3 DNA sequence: TGTGCCAGCAGCGTAGCCCGGGGCTTATCCTACGAGCAGTACTTC.

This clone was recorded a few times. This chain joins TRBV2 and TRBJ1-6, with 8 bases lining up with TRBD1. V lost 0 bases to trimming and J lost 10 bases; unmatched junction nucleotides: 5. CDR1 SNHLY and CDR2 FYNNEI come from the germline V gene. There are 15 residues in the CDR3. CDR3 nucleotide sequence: TGTGCCAGCAGTGAAGCGGACAGGGTCCGGTCACCCCTCCACTTT. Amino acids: CASSEADRVRSPLHF.

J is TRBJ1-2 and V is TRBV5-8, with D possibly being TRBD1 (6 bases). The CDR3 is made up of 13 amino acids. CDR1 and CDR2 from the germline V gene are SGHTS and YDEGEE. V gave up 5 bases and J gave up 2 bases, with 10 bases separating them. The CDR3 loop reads CASRLTGNYGYTF. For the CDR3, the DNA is TGTGCCAGCAGGCTAACAGGGAACTATGGCTACACCTTC. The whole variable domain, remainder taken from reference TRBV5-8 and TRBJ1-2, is EAGVTQSPTHLIKTRGQQATLRCSPISGHTSVYWYQQALGLGLQFLLWYDEGEERNRGNFPPRFSGRQFPNYSSELNVNALELEDSALYLCASRLTGNYGYTFGSGTRLTVV.

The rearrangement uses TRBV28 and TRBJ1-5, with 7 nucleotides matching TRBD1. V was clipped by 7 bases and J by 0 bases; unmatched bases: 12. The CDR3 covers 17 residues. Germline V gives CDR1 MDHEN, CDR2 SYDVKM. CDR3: CASTSGGAEFSNQPQHF. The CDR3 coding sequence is TGTGCCAGCACCTCAGGGGGGGCGGAATTTAGCAATCAGCCCCAGCATTTT.

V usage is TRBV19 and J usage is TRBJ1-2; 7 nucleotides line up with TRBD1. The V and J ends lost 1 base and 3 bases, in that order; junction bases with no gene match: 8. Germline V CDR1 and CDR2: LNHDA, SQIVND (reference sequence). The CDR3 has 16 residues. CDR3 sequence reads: CASSIGVEGAYYGYTF. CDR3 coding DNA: TGTGCCAGTAGTATAGGGGTAGAGGGGGCATACTATGGCTACACCTTC.